A single sample gave rise to the 24 T cell receptor beta chains below, sequenced in a study of cytomegalovirus exposure and HLA in healthy donors. The table came from immunoSEQ multiplex PCR; TCRdb's copy has only in-frame clones and leaves some out. The repertoire consists of 120,000 to 150,000 clones, with approximately 88% occurring once and the leading ten covering 3% to 3.5%. The sequenced sample consisted of PBMCs. These receptors came from a woman under 30 in good health and CMV-seropositive.

This chain links TRBV6-1 with TRBJ2-1, with D perhaps matching TRBD1 (5 bases). The CDR3 covers 14 residues. Between the trimmed V and J ends, which lost 7 bases and 5 bases, there was a span of 15 bases. Germline CDR1 and CDR2: MNHNS and SASEGT. CDR3 in amino acids: CASNPGSMNNEQFF. The CDR3 DNA reads as TGTGCCAGCAACCCAGGGTCCATGAACAATGAGCAGTTCTTC.

This clone was found once. The chain couples TRBV18 to TRBJ2-7; 7 nucleotides agree with TRBD1. J gave up 1 base and V 4 bases, and 1 base lay outside the gene matches. Germline loops: CDR1 KGHSH, CDR2 LQKENI. CDR3 size: 13 residues. The DNA for the CDR3 is TGTGCCAGCTCACAGGGGGCGTCCTACGAGCAGTACTTC. It encodes CASSQGASYEQYF. The entire variable domain, with the rest obtained from reference TRBV18 and TRBJ2-7, is as follows: NAGVMQNPRHLVRRRGQEARLRCSPMKGHSHVYWYRQLPEEGLKFMVYLQKENIIDESGMPKERFSAEFPKEGPSILRIQQVVRGDSAAYFCASSQGASYEQYFGPGTRLTVT.

This clone came up a few times. The rearrangement links TRBV4-1 to TRBJ1-1, with D tentatively TRBD1 (5 bases). Germline CDR1 reads MGHRA; CDR2 reads YSYEKL. The CDR3 length is 16 residues. Trimming removed 0 bases at V and 6 bases at J, with 17 bases between. The CDR3 nucleotides read TGCGCCAGCAGCCAAGAGCATGGGGCAGGTTTGGCTGAAGCTTTCTTT. It specifies CASSQEHGAGLAEAFF.

J is TRBJ1-4 and V is TRBV19; 7 nucleotides match TRBD1. The CDR3 extends over 15 amino acids. Unmatched junction bases numbered 5, after V lost 2 bases and J lost 5 bases. Germline loops: CDR1 LNHDA, CDR2 SQIVND (reference sequence). For the CDR3, the DNA is TGTGCCAGTAGTATAACGGGACAGCCAAATGAAAAACTGTTTTTT. Protein: CASSITGQPNEKLFF.

The V gene is TRBV5-1, the J gene TRBJ1-4; 10 bases are a match to TRBD1. The CDR3 totals 15 residues. In germline, CDR1 is SGHRS, CDR2 YFSETQ. The J segment lost 7 bases and the V segment lost 4 bases, leaving 7 bases of the junction unmatched. CDR3 coding DNA: TGCGCCAGCAGCCCGGGGACAGGGGATCGTGAAAAACTGTTTTTT. Amino acids: CASSPGTGDREKLFF. Full variable domain (remainder filled in from reference TRBV5-1 and TRBJ1-4): KAGVTQTPRYLIKTRGQQVTLSCSPISGHRSVSWYQQTPGQGLQFLFEYFSETQRNKGNFPGRFSGRQFSNSRSEMNVSTLELGDSALYLCASSPGTGDREKLFFGSGTQLSVL.

The V call is TRBV29-1, the J call TRBJ2-3; TRBD2 might be the D (5 bases). The V gene lost 1 base and the J gene lost 1 base, with 12 bases spanning the gap. This CDR3 has 15 residues. In germline, CDR1 is SQVTM, CDR2 ANQGSEA. CDR3 sequence reads: CSVEGSLAGTDTQYF. CDR3 DNA: TGCAGCGTTGAAGGATCCCTAGCTGGCACAGATACGCAGTATTTT.

Concerning this clone itself: This is likely a read error, given that the CDR3 carries no conserved phenylalanine or tryptophan at its end. The chain combines TRBV5-4 with TRBJ1-2; D gene unclear. Trimming left V 0 bases short and J 6 bases short, with 9 bases between. Germline loops: CDR1 SGHNT, CDR2 YYREEE (reference sequence). The CDR3 loop spans 13 amino acids. CDR3 sequence (DNA): TGTGCCAGCAGCTTGGACAGTTTAGATGGCTACACCCTC. Protein sequence: CASSLDSLDGYTL.

The sample holds one count of this clone. This chain connects TRBV7-2 to TRBJ1-1, with TRBD1 identical over 9 bases. Germline CDR1 SGHTA, CDR2 FQGNSA. The CDR3 runs 13 residues. V was clipped by 3 bases and J by 11 bases; unmatched bases: 7. The CDR3 loop reads CASSFAGQGDAFF. CDR3 in DNA: TGTGCCAGCAGCTTTGCGGGACAGGGTGACGCTTTCTTT. The full variable domain, with the rest looked up from reference TRBV7-2 and TRBJ1-1, is GAGVSQSPSNKVTEKGKDVELRCDPISGHTALYWYRQSLGQGLEFLIYFQGNSAPDKSGLPSDRFSAERTGGSVSTLTIQRTQQEDSAVYLCASSFAGQGDAFFGQGTRLTVV.

The CDR3 DNA sequence: TGTGCCACCAGCAGAGAACGGGTACCTACGAAGCAGTACTTC. As protein: CATSRERVPTKQYF. The rearrangement links TRBV15 to TRBJ2-7; D gene ambiguous. Trimming took off 0 bases at V and 8 bases at J, with 14 bases between the two ends. CDR3 length: 14 residues. The germline gives CDR1 LNHNV, CDR2 YYDKDF (reference sequence).

This sequence joins TRBV4-1 and TRBJ2-7, with D tentatively TRBD1 (6 bases). Trimming shortened V by 2 bases and J by 3 bases, and 14 bases separated the two germline ends. The germline V gene encodes CDR1 MGHRA and CDR2 YSYEKL. The length of the CDR3 is 15 residues. The CDR3 protein is CASSQRQGNFYEQYF. DNA of the CDR3: TGCGCCAGCAGCCAAAGGCAGGGGAATTTCTACGAGCAGTACTTC.

This sequence joins TRBV10-3 and TRBJ1-5, with D possibly being TRBD1 (5 bases). V was trimmed by 10 bases and J by 0 bases, leaving 7 bases between them. CDR3 length equals 12 residues. From germline, CDR1 is ENHRY and CDR2 SYGVKD. CDR3 nucleotides: TGTGCCACGACAGATAGCAATCAGCCCCAGCATTTT. Protein: CATTDSNQPQHF.

This clone showed up just once. The V call is TRBV19, the J call TRBJ1-2; D call uncertain. The CDR3 runs 12 residues. Germline V lookup: CDR1 LNHDA, CDR2 SQIVND (reference sequence). Trimming removed 6 bases at V and 5 bases at J, with 10 bases between. This CDR3 reads CASSKGDYGYTF. The CDR3 DNA reads as TGTGCCAGTAGCAAGGGAGATTATGGCTACACCTTC. Complete variable domain (other parts from reference TRBV19 and TRBJ1-2): DGGITQSPKYLFRKEGQNVTLSCEQNLNHDAMYWYRQDPGQGLRLIYYSQIVNDFQKGDIAEGYSVSREKKESFPLTVTSAQKNPTAFYLCASSKGDYGYTFGSGTRLTVV.

This chain joins TRBV5-1 and TRBJ2-2; TRBD1 is a possible D gene (6 bases). Germline V gene lookup returns CDR1 SGHRS and CDR2 YFSETQ. The CDR3 runs 15 residues. Trimming shortened V by 5 bases and J by 2 bases, and 13 bases separated the two germline ends. The CDR3 region is CASRPRDTNTGELFF. CDR3 nucleotide sequence: TGCGCCAGCAGACCTCGGGACACCAACACCGGGGAGCTGTTTTTT.

V is TRBV13 and J is TRBJ1-2; the D is unclear. Germline-derived CDR1 and CDR2 are PRHDT and FYEKMQ (reference sequence). The CDR3 runs to 15 residues. With 4 bases removed from V and 4 bases from J, the gap between germline ends came to 16 bases. CDR3 coding DNA: TGTGCCAGCAGCTCGCGGGCCCGGAGCAGCTATGGCTACACCTTC. It yields the protein CASSSRARSSYGYTF. Based on the CDR3 plus reference TRBV13 and TRBJ1-2, the full variable domain is AAGVIQSPRHLIKEKRETATLKCYPIPRHDTVYWYQQGPGQDPQFLISFYEKMQSDKGSIPDRFSAQQFSDYHSELNMSSLELGDSALYFCASSSRARSSYGYTFGSGTRLTVV.

V is TRBV6-6 and J is TRBJ2-2; 7 bases align to TRBD2. The CDR3 spans 15 residues. Germline V gene sequence: CDR1 MNHNY, CDR2 SVGAGI (reference sequence). The trim removed 0 bases at V and 4 bases at J, leaving 2 bases unmatched. CDR3 in amino acids: CASSYSSSGTGELFF. In DNA, the CDR3 is TGTGCCAGCAGTTACTCTTCTAGCGGCACCGGGGAGCTGTTTTTT.

The chain uses TRBV7-2 and TRBJ2-7, with D hard to call. Trimming left V 1 base short and J 5 bases short, with 12 bases between. The CDR3 spans 14 residues. Looked up from germline, CDR1 is SGHTA and CDR2 is FQGNSA. CDR3 amino acids: CASSLVYESNEQYF. The CDR3 region has the DNA TGTGCCAGCAGCTTAGTCTACGAGTCCAACGAGCAGTACTTC.

This clone was picked up one time. The chain uses TRBV10-3 and TRBJ2-3; TRBD1 matches at 7 bases. The CDR3 loop spans 13 amino acids. J was trimmed by 4 bases and V by 6 bases; bases with no gene match: 4. CDR1 and CDR2 from the germline V gene are ENHRY and SYGVKD. The CDR3 reads CAISPGTADTQYF. CDR3 coding DNA: TGTGCCATCAGCCCAGGGACAGCAGATACGCAGTATTTT.

The V gene is TRBV28, the J gene TRBJ1-5; 7 nucleotides line up with TRBD1. The J segment lost 0 bases and the V segment lost 6 bases, leaving 17 bases of the junction unmatched. CDR1 is MDHEN, CDR2 SYDVKM, per germline. The CDR3 loop spans 19 amino acids. CDR3 DNA sequence: TGTGCCAGCAGGGATGGGTACAGGGGCCGCCGGTATAGCAATCAGCCCCAGCATTTT. It codes for CASRDGYRGRRYSNQPQHF.

The chain combines TRBV11-3 with TRBJ2-7; TRBD2 aligns across 9 bases. Trimming cost V 3 bases and J 5 bases; bases outside gene matches: 5. Germline V gene sequence: CDR1 SGHNT, CDR2 YENEEA. This CDR3 is 14 amino acids long. DNA of the CDR3: TGTGCCAGCAGCTTGGCGGGAGGGAGGAACGAGCAGTACTTC. It specifies CASSLAGGRNEQYF.

This clone was counted only a few times. The chain has TRBV19 and TRBJ2-7, with 10 nucleotides matching TRBD1. Germline V gene data show CDR1 as LNHDA and CDR2 as SQIVND (reference sequence). This CDR3 is built from 12 residues. J lost 6 bases, V lost 6 bases, and 2 bases had no gene match. In DNA, the CDR3 is TGTGCCAGTAGCTGGACAGGGGGCGAGCAGTACTTC. Its protein product is CASSWTGGEQYF.

This clone was seen a single time. The chain is built from TRBV5-4 and TRBJ2-1; 11 nucleotides align to TRBD1. After removal of 4 bases from V and 8 bases from J, the junction contained 8 bases not matched to a gene. The CDR3 runs to 15 residues. Germline loops: CDR1 SGHNT, CDR2 YYREEE (reference sequence). For the CDR3, the DNA is TGTGCCAGCAGCCCCCGGACAGGGGGCGCCGATGAGCAGTTCTTC. Protein: CASSPRTGGADEQFF. The entire variable domain, with the rest obtained from reference TRBV5-4 and TRBJ2-1, is as follows: ETGVTQSPTHLIKTRGQQVTLRCSSQSGHNTVSWYQQALGQGPQFIFQYYREEENGRGNFPPRFSGLQFPNYSSELNVNALELDDSALYLCASSPRTGGADEQFFGPGTRLTVL.

The CDR3 sequence: CASSVAGDWDEQYF. CDR3 nucleotides: TGTGCCAGCAGTGTAGCGGGAGATTGGGACGAGCAGTACTTC. The rearrangement links TRBV2 to TRBJ2-7; 9 positions agree with TRBD2. Per the germline V gene, CDR1 is SNHLY and CDR2 is FYNNEI. V lost 4 bases, J lost 5 bases, and 6 bases stayed unmatched. The CDR3 extends over 14 amino acids.

This chain joins TRBV27 and TRBJ2-3; unclear D gene. The CDR3 has 16 amino acids. Deletions cut 2 bases from V and 6 bases from J, with 18 bases between. The germline gives CDR1 MNHEY, CDR2 SMNVEV (reference sequence). The CDR3 protein is CASSLVGKIIPDTQYF. Written as DNA, the CDR3 is TGTGCCAGCAGTTTAGTGGGCAAGATAATACCGGATACGCAGTATTTT.

The chain joins TRBV18 to TRBJ1-2; 8 nucleotides align to TRBD1. V gave up 2 bases and J gave up 4 bases; unmatched junction bases: 3. Germline V lookup: CDR1 KGHSH, CDR2 LQKENI. This CDR3 has 14 amino acids. The CDR3: CASSPVQGAYGYTF. CDR3 nucleotides: TGTGCCAGCTCACCAGTTCAGGGGGCCTATGGCTACACCTTC.